Presented here are 20 T cell receptor beta chains from one specimen sequenced in a study of blood T cell repertoires in COVID-19. Libraries were prepared by immunoSEQ multiplex PCR; TCRdb keeps only in-frame clonotypes and omits some of them. This table has 250,000 to 300,000 clones, under 90% appearing once. Sequenced sample: PBMCs or T cells enriched from blood (not recorded which). These receptor sequences come from a woman between 40 and 55 years old who had recovered from COVID-19.

The genes are TRBV6-1 and TRBJ2-2, with D maybe TRBD2 (6 bases). The CDR3 contains 17 residues. CDR1 MNHNS and CDR2 SASEGT come from the germline V gene. V dropped 0 bases and J dropped 0 bases, with 11 bases sitting between them. In DNA form, the CDR3 reads TGTGCCAGCAGTGAAGCCCGGGGAGGCTCGAACACCGGGGAGCTGTTTTTT. Its protein is CASSEARGGSNTGELFF.

This sequence joins TRBV9 and TRBJ2-5; 8 bases are shared with TRBD2. Losses at the gene ends were 1 base for V and 2 bases for J; bases not matched to a gene: 4. There are 15 residues in the CDR3. Per germline, CDR1 SGDLS and CDR2 YYNGEE. CDR3 residues: CASSVSGLDQETQYF. The CDR3 bases are TGTGCCAGCAGCGTATCGGGACTAGATCAAGAGACCCAGTACTTC.

In this sample, this clone turned up once. J is TRBJ1-5 and V is TRBV2, with TRBD1 matching over 8 bases. Germline V gene sequence: CDR1 SNHLY, CDR2 FYNNEI. The trim removed 7 bases at V and 2 bases at J, leaving 4 bases unmatched. CDR3 size: 14 residues. In DNA form, the CDR3 reads TGTGCCAGCACGACAGGGGTCGGCAATCAGCCCCAGCATTTT. Translating gives CASTTGVGNQPQHF.

The gene calls are TRBV19 and TRBJ1-2; 7 bases fit TRBD1. With V trimmed by 2 bases and J by 3 bases, 6 bases remained unmatched. The CDR3 loop spans 15 amino acids. Germline CDR1 reads LNHDA; CDR2 reads SQIVND (reference sequence). The CDR3 DNA is TGTGCCAGTAGTATAAGGGCCAGGGGGGACTATGGCTACACCTTC. Translating gives CASSIRARGDYGYTF.

The gene calls are TRBV6-2 or TRBV6-3 and TRBJ2-1, with 13 bases matching TRBD2. Looked up from germline, CDR1 is MNHEY and CDR2 is SVGEGT. The V gene end was trimmed by 4 bases and the J gene end by 4 bases; junction bases not matched to a gene: 10. This CDR3 region has 18 residues. CDR3 in amino acids: CASSFRTSGGKSYNEQFF. The CDR3 bases are TGTGCCAGCAGTTTTCGGACTAGCGGGGGAAAGTCTTACAATGAGCAGTTCTTC.

The chain combines TRBV24-1 with TRBJ1-2; TRBD1 might be the D (5 bases). The CDR3 loop spans 12 amino acids. V was shortened by 4 bases and J by 4 bases, with 6 bases between the two germline ends. Germline V gene lookup returns CDR1 KGHDR and CDR2 SFDVKD. For the CDR3, the DNA is TGTGCCACCAGTGAAGGGGCCTATGGCTACACCTTC. It translates to CATSEGAYGYTF.

V usage is TRBV5-5 and J usage is TRBJ1-5, with a possible D match to TRBD1 (5 bases). The CDR3 has 16 amino acids. Germline V CDR1 and CDR2: SGHKS, YYEKEE (reference sequence). Between the trimmed V and J ends, which lost 4 bases and 0 bases, there was a span of 14 bases. CDR3 DNA sequence: TGTGCCAGCAGCCTTGCAGGGACTAATAGCAATCAGCCCCAGCATTTT. It encodes CASSLAGTNSNQPQHF. Supplemented by reference TRBV5-5 and TRBJ1-5, the full variable domain reads DAGVTQSPTHLIKTRGQQVTLRCSPISGHKSVSWYQQVLGQGPQFIFQYYEKEERGRGNFPDRFSARQFPNYSSELNVNALLLGDSALYLCASSLAGTNSNQPQHFGDGTRLSIL.

The genes are TRBV5-1 and TRBJ1-4; D is possibly TRBD1 (6 bases). Germline values: CDR1 SGHRS, CDR2 YFSETQ. The CDR3 spans 15 residues. The V end was cut by 6 bases, the J end by 6 bases, with 18 bases between. CDR3 in DNA: TGCGCCAGCACCATCTCGGGGGGCGAGCATGAAAAACTGTTTTTT. This gives the protein CASTISGGEHEKLFF.

The CDR3 bases are TGTGCCTGGAGAACCCCCACACAGGGGCAAAGGGAAGCTTTCTTT. Amino acid sequence: CAWRTPTQGQREAFF. This rearrangement joins TRBV30 to TRBJ1-1; TRBD1 matches 7 bases. This CDR3 is 15 amino acids long. The V gene end was trimmed by 3 bases and the J gene end by 8 bases; junction bases not matched to a gene: 15. Germline V gene lookup returns CDR1 GTSNPN and CDR2 SVGIG (reference sequence).

The genes are TRBV30 and TRBJ1-2; D uncertain. Deletions cut 5 bases from V and 8 bases from J, with 9 bases between. The CDR3 has 10 amino acids. Germline V gene sequence: CDR1 GTSNPN, CDR2 SVGIG (reference sequence). The CDR3 DNA reads TGTGCCTGGGGAGAAGCGGGCTACACCTTC. It is translated as CAWGEAGYTF.

This sequence joins TRBV30 and TRBJ1-5, with a tentative D call TRBD1 (6 bases). V gave up 2 bases and J gave up 7 bases, with 12 bases separating them. The CDR3 spans 13 residues. Per the germline V gene, CDR1 is GTSNPN and CDR2 is SVGIG (reference sequence). The chain's CDR3 is CAWSTGGSQPQHF. CDR3 nucleotide sequence: TGTGCCTGGAGTACGGGGGGCAGCCAGCCCCAGCATTTT.

This clone was detected a few times. The rearrangement uses TRBV30 and TRBJ1-2, with unresolved D. CDR1 is GTSNPN and CDR2 is SVGIG in the germline V gene (reference sequence). V lost 0 bases to trimming and J lost 2 bases, with 4 bases between them. This CDR3 region has 12 residues. This chain's CDR3 is CAWSVQNYGYTF. CDR3 nucleotide sequence: TGTGCCTGGAGTGTACAGAACTATGGCTACACCTTC.

This clone is a singleton in its sample. The CDR3 DNA is TGTGCCAGCACCCGACGACAGGGCTACGAGCAGTACTTC. Protein product: CASTRRQGYEQYF. The chain joins TRBV7-9 to TRBJ2-7; 7 bases align to TRBD1. Germline CDR1 and CDR2: SEHNR and FQNEAQ (reference sequence). V lost 7 bases and J lost 3; bases outside the gene matches: 6. The CDR3 sequence is 13 residues long.

The V gene is TRBV3-1 (or the pseudogene TRBV3-2), the J gene TRBJ1-1; 8 bases are shared with TRBD1. This CDR3 region has 12 residues. Germline CDR1 reads LGHDT; CDR2 reads YNNKEL (reference sequence). V dropped 11 bases and J dropped 7; count of bases not matched to a gene: 9. The CDR3 protein is CAARTGFGEAFF. As DNA, the CDR3 is TGTGCCGCACGGACAGGGTTCGGTGAAGCTTTCTTT.

This chain uses TRBV7-8 with TRBJ2-1; 8 bases line up with TRBD2. Germline V gene lookup returns CDR1 SGHVS and CDR2 FQNEAQ. The CDR3 has 18 amino acids. The trim removed 0 bases at V and 0 bases at J, leaving 7 bases unmatched. The CDR3 sequence: CASSLARRTSGSYNEQFF. The CDR3 DNA sequence: TGTGCCAGCAGCTTAGCAAGACGTACTAGCGGCTCCTACAATGAGCAGTTCTTC. Supplemented by reference TRBV7-8 and TRBJ2-1, the full variable domain reads GAGVSQSPRYKVAKRGQDVALRCDPISGHVSLFWYQQALGQGPEFLTYFQNEAQLDKSGLPSDRFFAERPEGSVSTLKIQRTQQEDSAVYLCASSLARRTSGSYNEQFFGPGTRLTVL.

This clone was observed once. The gene calls are TRBV6-2 or TRBV6-3 and TRBJ1-5; 9 bases map to TRBD1. Trimming at V came to 5 bases and at J to 2 bases, leaving 13 bases not matched to a gene. Germline lookup yields CDR1 MNHEY and CDR2 SVGEGT. This CDR3 has 18 residues. The CDR3 DNA follows: TGTGCCAGCAGTCAAGACAGGGGGACTCGGAATGGCAATCAGCCCCAGCATTTT. Protein: CASSQDRGTRNGNQPQHF.

This clone was seen once. The chain uses TRBV9 and TRBJ2-1, with 7 bases aligning to TRBD2. The CDR3 has 17 residues. The germline gives CDR1 SGDLS, CDR2 YYNGEE. V lost 0 bases, J lost 6 bases, and 12 bases stayed unmatched. DNA of the CDR3: TGTGCCAGCAGCGTAGACGGGAGGACCTCCCTCAGCAATGAGCAGTTCTTC. Its protein is CASSVDGRTSLSNEQFF. The full variable domain, rest sourced from reference TRBV9 and TRBJ2-1, is DSGVTQTPKHLITATGQRVTLRCSPRSGDLSVYWYQQSLDQGLQFLIQYYNGEERAKGNILERFSAQQFPDLHSELNLSSLELGDSALYFCASSVDGRTSLSNEQFFGPGTRLTVL.

V and J are TRBV29-1 and TRBJ2-3; D gene ambiguous. Germline loops: CDR1 SQVTM, CDR2 ANQGSEA. V was cut by 0 bases and J by 2 bases, with 6 bases left in between. The CDR3 spans 13 residues. CDR3 sequence: CSVEDSITDTQYF. The CDR3 coding sequence is TGCAGCGTTGAAGACAGTATCACAGATACGCAGTATTTT.

This chain connects TRBV5-6 to TRBJ1-5; tentatively, D is TRBD1 (5 bases). The CDR3 totals 14 residues. Trimming pared 1 base from V and 3 bases from J, leaving 8 bases between. Per germline, CDR1 SGHDT and CDR2 YYEEEE. The CDR3 loop is CASSLTGLNQPQHF. CDR3 bases: TGTGCCAGCAGCTTGACAGGCCTCAATCAGCCCCAGCATTTT. Complete variable domain (other parts from reference TRBV5-6 and TRBJ1-5): DAGVTQSPTHLIKTRGQQVTLRCSPKSGHDTVSWYQQALGQGPQFIFQYYEEEERQRGNFPDRFSGHQFPNYSSELNVNALLLGDSALYLCASSLTGLNQPQHFGDGTRLSIL.

V is TRBV18 and J is TRBJ1-1; D is unresolved. Trimming cost V 4 bases and J 4 bases, with 16 bases left between them. CDR1 is KGHSH, CDR2 LQKENI, per germline. There are 15 residues in the CDR3. CDR3 amino acids: CASSRLTVDSTEAFF. CDR3 DNA: TGTGCCAGCTCACGCTTAACAGTAGATAGCACTGAAGCTTTCTTT.